This T cell receptor (beta chain) was identified during a study of OX40 agonist ivuxolimab in advanced cancers. Study-wide context: Every 2 weeks, patients received ivuxolimab intravenously, dosed at 0.01 to 10 mg/kg. Therapy given before enrollment (anti-PD-1, anti-PD-L1 or anti-CTLA-4) was allowed, and roughly 42% had some.

This CDR3 spans 13 amino acids. Germline lookup yields CDR1 SGHRS and CDR2 YFSETQ. Trimming pared 4 bases from V and 6 bases from J, leaving 10 bases between. Profiled with immunoSEQ multiplex PCR; TCRdb holds only in-frame clones, not every one. The sample records roughly 100,000 clones, approximately 85% being singletons. Individuals having autoimmune disease history or systemic immunosuppression were not enrolled. The sampling schedule covered blood at baseline, cycle 4 day 1, and cycle 7 day 1. The sample in question was CD4+ or CD8+ T cells sorted from blood, obtained in a trial of the OX40 agonist ivuxolimab. This receptor was obtained from an adult with an advanced solid tumor such as melanoma, head and neck, liver or kidney cancer. V is TRBV5-1 and J is TRBJ1-4, with a weak D call TRBD1 (5 bases). The DNA of the CDR3 is TGCGCCAGCAGCAGGGGCTCGGATGAAAAACTGTTTTTT. Its translation: CASSRGSDEKLFF.